This TCR beta chain was obtained from a study of blood T cell repertoires in COVID-19. Study summary: Sites across the United States, Italy and Spain contributed samples from acute and convalescent COVID-19.

The authors' processing: Reference gene primer amplification gave estimated nucleated cell counts. This table comes from immunoSEQ multiplex PCR, and its TCRdb copy is limited to in-frame clones, with some not included. For V, J and clone size, that table is used; D and trimming come from the DNA. The sample contains 250,000 to 300,000 clones, 75% to 90% of which appear only once. The length of the CDR3 is 15 residues. Trimming at V came to 0 bases and at J to 2 bases, leaving 2 bases not matched to a gene. CDR1 is LGHNA and CDR2 is YNFKEQ in the germline V gene. The source is a woman aged 65 to 85 with COVID-19, enrolled during active disease. V usage is TRBV4-2 and J usage is TRBJ2-7; 9 bases align to TRBD2. Sequencing was done on a sample of peripheral blood. DNA for the CDR3: TGTGCCAGCAGCCAAGAAGAGCGGGGGGCCTACGAGCAGTACTTC. Its translation is CASSQEERGAYEQYF.